This T cell receptor (beta chain) was found in a study of blood T cell repertoires in COVID-19. J lost 0 bases, V lost 10 bases, and 13 bases had no gene match. The CDR3 totals 16 residues. CDR1 is ENHRY and CDR2 is SYGVKD in the germline V gene. Profiled with immunoSEQ multiplex PCR; TCRdb holds only in-frame clones, not every one. The data show fewer than 200,000 clones, approximately 85% seen once. The sequenced sample was peripheral blood. This chain uses TRBV10-3 with TRBJ2-5; the match to TRBD2 covers 8 bases. The sequence came from a woman between 55 and 75 years old with COVID-19, enrolled during active disease. CDR3 DNA: TGTGCCACCAGAGGGATGACTAGCGCTAACCAAGAGACCCAGTACTTC. It codes for CATRGMTSANQETQYF.